The TCR beta chain described here comes from a study of blood T cell repertoires in COVID-19. Study background: COVID-19 samples, acute and convalescent, were from the United States, Italy and Spain. Sources were T cells, B-cell-depleted T cells, or PBMCs; the material itself was cDNA or gDNA.

As handled by the study authors: Amplification from reference gene primers served as the basis for estimated nucleated cell counts. The method was immunoSEQ multiplex PCR; TCRdb's version includes in-frame clones alone and lacks a portion of them. That table furnishes V, J and clone size, whereas the DNA furnished D and trimming. The table has some 130,000 clones, around four fifths seen once; the top ten hold approximately 9.9%. V gave up 0 bases and J gave up 9 bases, with 16 bases separating them. The CDR3 totals 16 residues. The germline CDR1 and CDR2 sequences are SGHRS and YFSETQ. This chain joins TRBV5-1 and TRBJ1-6; D uncertain. The clonotype comes from a man in his 60s who had recovered from COVID-19. The sequencing sample was made of peripheral blood. The CDR3 protein is CASSLAGVEYGSPLHF. In DNA, the CDR3 is TGCGCCAGCAGCTTGGCCGGGGTAGAGTACGGTTCACCCCTCCACTTT.